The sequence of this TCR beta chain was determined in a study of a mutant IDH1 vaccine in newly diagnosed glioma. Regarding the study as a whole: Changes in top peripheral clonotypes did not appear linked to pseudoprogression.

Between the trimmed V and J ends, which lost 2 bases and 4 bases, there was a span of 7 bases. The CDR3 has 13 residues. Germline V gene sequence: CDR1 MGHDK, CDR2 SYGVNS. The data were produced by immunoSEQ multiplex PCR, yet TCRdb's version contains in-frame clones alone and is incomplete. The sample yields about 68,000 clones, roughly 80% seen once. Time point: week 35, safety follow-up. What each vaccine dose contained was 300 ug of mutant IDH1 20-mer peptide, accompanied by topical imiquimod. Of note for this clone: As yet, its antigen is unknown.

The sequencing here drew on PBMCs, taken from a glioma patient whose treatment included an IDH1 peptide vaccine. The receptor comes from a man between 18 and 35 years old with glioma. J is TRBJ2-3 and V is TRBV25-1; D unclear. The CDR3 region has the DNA TGTGCCAGCAGTGAAAGTGTTGCAGATACGCAGTATTTT. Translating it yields CASSESVADTQYF. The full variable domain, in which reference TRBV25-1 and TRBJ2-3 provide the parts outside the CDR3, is EADIYQTPRYLVIGTGKKITLECSQTMGHDKMYWYQQDPGMELHLIHYSYGVNSTEKGDLSSESTVSRIRTEHFPLTLESARPSHTSQYLCASSESVADTQYFGPGTRLTVL.